These T cell receptor beta chains were read from a single sample in a study of shared clonotypes between healthy human individuals. Clones were sequenced by immunoSEQ multiplex PCR, and TCRdb holds only the in-frame ones, with some missing. Here the sample spans some 2.1 million clones, approximately 94% being singletons. The sequencing sample was made of naive CD8+ T cells sorted from blood. The receptors here all came from a man between 18 and 29 years old in good health. CDR3s include the opening cysteine and the closing phenylalanine or tryptophan.

V gene: TRBV6-1
J gene: TRBJ2-7
CDR3 protein: CASSEGNAAYEQYF

V gene: TRBV2
J gene: TRBJ1-2
CDR3 protein: CASSRQGNYGYTF

V gene: TRBV4-1
J gene: TRBJ1-2
CDR3 protein: CASSQEAREDYTF

V gene: TRBV6-1
J gene: TRBJ2-7
CDR3 protein: CASSEGQGWYEQYF

V gene: TRBV14
J gene: TRBJ1-1
CDR3 protein: CASSHRTEMNTEAFF

V gene: TRBV4-1
J gene: TRBJ2-1
CDR3 protein: CASSQENSNEQFF

V gene: TRBV28
J gene: TRBJ1-3
CDR3 protein: CASSLQGSGNTIYF

V gene: TRBV6-5
J gene: TRBJ2-3
CDR3 protein: CANPGVPWDTQYF

V gene: TRBV11-2
J gene: TRBJ2-2
CDR3 protein: CASSTGGSGELFF

V gene: TRBV27
J gene: TRBJ2-7
CDR3 protein: CASSPSGTGAYEQYF

V gene: TRBV7-9
J gene: TRBJ1-4
CDR3 protein: CASSLQAEKLFF

V gene: TRBV6-5
J gene: TRBJ1-3
CDR3 protein: CASSYGVDSGNTIYF

V gene: TRBV4-1
J gene: TRBJ2-3
CDR3 protein: CASSHIQVSVSTDTQYF

V gene: TRBV5-1
J gene: TRBJ2-3
CDR3 protein: CASSAWTSEVDTQYF

V gene: TRBV6-6
J gene: TRBJ2-3
CDR3 protein: CATSGRSTDTQYF

V gene: TRBV7-8
J gene: TRBJ2-5
CDR3 protein: CASSLWGLAGEETQYF

V gene: TRBV9
J gene: TRBJ2-1
CDR3 protein: CASSVAGLTYNEQFF

V gene: TRBV4-1
J gene: TRBJ2-2
CDR3 protein: CASSQSPRTGELFF

V gene: TRBV7-2
J gene: TRBJ2-7
CDR3 protein: CASSPRGAGDYEQYF

V gene: TRBV9
J gene: TRBJ2-5
CDR3 protein: CASSEGQGSQETQYF

V gene: TRBV7-9
J gene: TRBJ2-1
CDR3 protein: CASSRTSGTVEQFF

V gene: TRBV27
J gene: TRBJ1-5
CDR3 protein: CASSFSGGSNQPQHF

V gene: TRBV27
J gene: TRBJ2-1
CDR3 protein: CASSLRQGYEQFF

V gene: TRBV6-1
J gene: TRBJ2-7
CDR3 protein: CASSESSYEQYF

V gene: TRBV6-1
J gene: TRBJ1-6
CDR3 protein: CASSEGWGPLHF

V gene: TRBV10-2
J gene: TRBJ1-5
CDR3 protein: CASSELRGKGPQHF

V gene: TRBV19
J gene: TRBJ2-3
CDR3 protein: CASTLGSADTQYF

V gene: TRBV5-8
J gene: TRBJ2-7
CDR3 protein: CASTARGGSYEQYF

V gene: TRBV18
J gene: TRBJ2-1
CDR3 protein: CASSPNRGSYNEQFF

V gene: TRBV6-1
J gene: NA
CDR3 protein: CASSEGTFYEQYF

V gene: TRBV6-5
J gene: TRBJ2-1
CDR3 protein: CASRPGESGNEQFF

V gene: TRBV6-1
J gene: TRBJ1-2
CDR3 protein: CASSEFTELTNYGYTF

V gene: TRBV7-6
J gene: TRBJ2-7
CDR3 protein: CASSLAKNEQYF

V gene: TRBV10-3
J gene: TRBJ1-1
CDR3 protein: CAISELNTEAFF

V gene: TRBV4-1
J gene: TRBJ1-1
CDR3 protein: CASRQGFMNTEAFF

V gene: TRBV9
J gene: TRBJ1-4
CDR3 protein: CASSVAGEATNEKLFF

V gene: TRBV30
J gene: TRBJ1-1
CDR3 protein: CAWSAGLEAFF

V gene: TRBV29-1
J gene: TRBJ2-7
CDR3 protein: CSVEDPYGGAYEQYF

V gene: TRBV29-1
J gene: TRBJ2-7
CDR3 protein: CSVFARAGEQYF

V gene: TRBV28
J gene: TRBJ1-1
CDR3 protein: CASSLYQGATEAFF

V gene: TRBV6-1
J gene: TRBJ2-2
CDR3 protein: CASSEGGEGGELFF

V gene: TRBV29-1
J gene: NA
CDR3 protein: CSPGQGAKSYEQYF

V gene: TRBV21-1
J gene: TRBJ2-1
CDR3 protein: CASSKEIKRGDPPGGLVNNEQFF